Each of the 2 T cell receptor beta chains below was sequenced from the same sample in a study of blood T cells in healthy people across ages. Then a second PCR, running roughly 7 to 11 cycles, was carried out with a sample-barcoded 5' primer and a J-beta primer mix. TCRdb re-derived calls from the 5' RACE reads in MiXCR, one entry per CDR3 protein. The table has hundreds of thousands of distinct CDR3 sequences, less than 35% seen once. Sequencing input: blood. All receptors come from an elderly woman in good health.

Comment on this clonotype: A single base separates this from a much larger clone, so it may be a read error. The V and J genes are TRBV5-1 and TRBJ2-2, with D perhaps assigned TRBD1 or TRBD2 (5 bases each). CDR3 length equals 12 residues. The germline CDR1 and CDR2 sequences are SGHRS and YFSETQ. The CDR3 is CASNRGTGEMFF. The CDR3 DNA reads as TGCGCCAGCAATCGGGGCACCGGGGAGATGTTTTTT.

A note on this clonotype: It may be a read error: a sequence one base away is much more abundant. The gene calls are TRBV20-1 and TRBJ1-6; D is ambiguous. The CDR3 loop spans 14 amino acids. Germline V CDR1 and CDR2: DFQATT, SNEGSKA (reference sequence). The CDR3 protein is CSAAPGSYNSPPHF. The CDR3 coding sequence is TGCAGTGCTGCACCCGGCTCCTATAATTCACCCCCCCACTTT.